This T cell receptor (beta chain) appears in the sequencing data of a study of blood T cell repertoires in COVID-19. Whole-study context: Material from acute and convalescent COVID-19 was sourced from the United States, Italy and Spain.

The CDR3 length is 15 residues. V dropped 3 bases and J dropped 4 bases, with 13 bases sitting between them. Germline V gives CDR1 LGHNA, CDR2 YSLEER. Study processing details: Amplification from reference gene primers served as the basis for estimated nucleated cell counts. The table came from immunoSEQ multiplex PCR; TCRdb's copy has only in-frame clones and leaves some out. The D gene and trimming were derived from the DNA, and the V and J assignments and clone size from that table. The repertoire holds some 44,000 clones, roughly 90% seen once, with more than 10% in the top ten. The chain uses TRBV4-3 and TRBJ1-3; D not certain. This TCR was sampled from a human donor in a cohort sampled during active COVID-19. Input material: peripheral blood. CDR3 bases: TGCGCCAGCAGCCATGGACTCAGGCTAGGAAACACCATATATTTT. Its translation: CASSHGLRLGNTIYF.